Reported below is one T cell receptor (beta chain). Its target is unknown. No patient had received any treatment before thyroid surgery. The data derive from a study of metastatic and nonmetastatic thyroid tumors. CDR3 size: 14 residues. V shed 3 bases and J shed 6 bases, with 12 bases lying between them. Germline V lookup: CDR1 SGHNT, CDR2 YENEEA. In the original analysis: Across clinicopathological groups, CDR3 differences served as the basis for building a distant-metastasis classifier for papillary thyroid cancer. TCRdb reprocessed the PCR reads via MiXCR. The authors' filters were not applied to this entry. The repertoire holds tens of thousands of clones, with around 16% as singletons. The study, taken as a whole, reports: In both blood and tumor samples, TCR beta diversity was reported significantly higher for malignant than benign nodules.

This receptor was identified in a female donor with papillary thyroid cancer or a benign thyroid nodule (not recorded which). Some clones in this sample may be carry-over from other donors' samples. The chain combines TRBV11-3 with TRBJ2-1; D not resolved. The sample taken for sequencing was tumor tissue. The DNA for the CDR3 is TGTGCCAGCAGCTTTTCAGGAGAGGTCAATGAGCAGTTCTTC. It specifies CASSFSGEVNEQFF. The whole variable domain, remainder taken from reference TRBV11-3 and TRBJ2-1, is EAGVVQSPRYKIIEKKQPVAFWCNPISGHNTLYWYLQNLGQGPELLIRYENEEAVDDSQLPKDRFSAERLKGVDSTLKIQPAELGDSAVYLCASSFSGEVNEQFFGPGTRLTVL.